The rows below give T cell receptor beta chains drawn from one sample of a study of cytomegalovirus exposure and HLA in healthy donors. The protocol was immunoSEQ multiplex PCR, while the TCRdb copy is restricted to in-frame clones and leaves out a portion. The profile covers some 150,000 clones, with over 75% appearing a single time and under 8% taken by the ten largest. Sequenced sample: PBMCs. Receptor source: a middle-aged man in good health and CMV-seropositive. The CDR3 runs from the conserved cysteine through the conserved F or W. Fields, in order: clone size, J gene, D gene, V gene, CDR3 DNA, CDR3 protein. The D gene is left open where the match is weak. Size is stated for part of the rows, as once, few or many counts, or as a class when the clone is expanded.

NA TRBJ1-5 NA TRBV27 TGTGCCAGCAGTTTAGTTTCGAGCCGCGTGGGCAATCAGCCCCAGCATTTT CASSLVSSRVGNQPQHF
NA TRBJ1-4 NA TRBV7-9 TGTGCCAGCAGCTTAGCGCTAAGGGGCGGTAATGAAAAACTGTTTTTT CASSLALRGGNEKLFF
few TRBJ1-2 NA TRBV6-5 TGTGCCAGCAGCACCGGAGGGGATGGCTACACCTTC CASSTGGDGYTF
NA TRBJ2-2 TRBD1 TRBV6-5 TGTGCCAGCAGGGACAGGGGAGTGAGGGAGCTGTTTTTT CASRDRGVRELFF
NA TRBJ2-5 NA TRBV28 TGTGCCAGCAGTAACCCCCAGGGGGGAAGGGAGACCCAGTACTTC CASSNPQGGRETQYF
many TRBJ2-7 TRBD1 TRBV6-5 TGTGCCAGCAGTTACTCTGGGACAGGGTGGGACGAGCAGTACTTC CASSYSGTGWDEQYF
NA TRBJ2-2 NA TRBV29-1 TGCAGCGTTGAAGATCTGGCGGGGCCGAACACCGGGGAGCTGTTTTTT CSVEDLAGPNTGELFF
NA TRBJ2-5 TRBD2 TRBV10-3 TGTGCCATCAGTGGGTCGGGAGGGCCGGACCAAGAGACCCAGTACTTC CAISGSGGPDQETQYF
NA TRBJ2-5 TRBD1 TRBV15 TGTGCCACCAGCAGAACATCGACAGGGTACCAAGAGACCCAGTACTTC CATSRTSTGYQETQYF
NA TRBJ1-2 NA TRBV6-1 TGTGCCAGCAGCGTAGACCCCGAGGGTGGCTACACCTTC CASSVDPEGGYTF
NA TRBJ2-1 TRBD1 TRBV5-1 TGCGCCAGCAGCTTGGAGGCTGGGACAGCCGGGAATGAGCAGTTCTTC CASSLEAGTAGNEQFF
NA TRBJ2-1 NA TRBV19 TGTGCCAGTAGTCTTGGAGCGGTCTCCTACAATGAGCAGTTCTTC CASSLGAVSYNEQFF
once TRBJ2-7 NA TRBV6-5 TGTGCCAGCAGTTTATCCCGGGGGTTCTACGAGCAGTACTTC CASSLSRGFYEQYF
once TRBJ2-5 TRBD1 TRBV5-1 TGCGCCAGCAGCTGGAGCCTTGGGACAGTCCAAGAGACCCAGTACTTC CASSWSLGTVQETQYF
NA TRBJ2-6 NA TRBV7-3 TGTGCCAGCAGCTTATCCTCGACGGAAGTTGGGGCCAACGGCCTGACTTTC CASSLSSTEVGANGLTF
NA TRBJ2-6 NA TRBV6-5 TGTGCCAGCAGTTACTCTAGCTCTGGGGCCAACGGCCTGACTTTC CASSYSSSGANGLTF
NA TRBJ2-3 TRBD2 TRBV10-2 TGCGCCAGCAGCTCTTGGGGGGGTTCGGGAGATACGCAGTATTTT CASSSWGGSGDTQYF
few TRBJ2-1 NA TRBV29-1 TGCAGCGTTGAAGATACTAGGTCCCATGAGCAGTTCTTC CSVEDTRSHEQFF
once TRBJ1-4 NA TRBV5-5 TGTGCCAGCAGCTTGGTTGGCGCCGGGGGGGAAAAACTGTTTTTT CASSLVGAGGEKLFF
NA TRBJ2-6 NA TRBV28 TGTGCCAGCGGAGGGGGCGCTGGGGCCAACGTCCTGACTTTC CASGGGAGANVLTF
NA TRBJ2-1 TRBD2 TRBV28 TGTGCCAGCAGTTCACCCGGGACTAGCGGGTCCAATGAGCAGTTCTTC CASSSPGTSGSNEQFF
few TRBJ2-4 NA TRBV6-1 TGTGCCAGCATTAGTGGAGCCAAAAACATTCAGTACTTC CASISGAKNIQYF
NA TRBJ1-2 NA TRBV6-5 TGTGCCAGCAGTAGAAAGGACAGAGACTATGGCTACACCTTC CASSRKDRDYGYTF
NA TRBJ2-2 TRBD1 TRBV2 TGTGCCAGCGGCGGACAGGGTTGGACCGGGGAGCTGTTTTTT CASGGQGWTGELFF
few TRBJ2-5 NA TRBV27 TGTGCCAGCAGTTGGTCAGGGGGGCACCAAGAGACCCAGTACTTC CASSWSGGHQETQYF
NA TRBJ2-1 NA TRBV2 TGTGCCAGCAGGGCGGGCAGCTCCTACAATGAGCAGTTCTTC CASRAGSSYNEQFF
NA TRBJ2-5 NA TRBV14 TGTGCCAGCAGCCAAGATCTAATGGTAGCGGTGGACTTC CASSQDLMVAVDF